This TCR beta chain was sequenced for a study of regulatory T cells in long-lasting Graves disease (dated by TCRdb to the early 2020s). With regard to the full study: In the newly diagnosed Graves' disease group, patients had been taking antithyroid drugs for less than 3 months. This study used TCR sequencing and RNA sequencing of peripheral blood to compare persistent Graves' disease patients against newly diagnosed Graves' disease patients. The study took place in China and was registered as a clinical trial. A total of some 35 samples underwent TCR sequencing, from 13 patients with persistent Graves' disease and 20 patients with newly diagnosed Graves' disease.

The library was produced with multiplex PCR. The sample was run on an Illumina HiSeq 4000. iRepertoire HTBI primers and Arm-PCR amplification of CDR3 regions were used to construct TCR beta libraries. Before sequencing, the PCR products went through gel purification. The study's processing was this. Gene usage analysis of CDR3 amino acid clonotypes relied on the 60 or so TRBV and 15 or so TRBJ segments identified across samples. COPE and FqMerger were used to merge filtered high-quality paired reads into contigs. BLAST was used to align contigs to IMGT TRBV, TRBD and TRBJ reference genes, and CDR3 was defined according to IMGT. Any clonotype with a frequency above 0.1% was classified as a highly expanded clone. Repertoire diversity was measured by Shannon entropy, and V-J evenness by the Gini coefficient. Public clonotypes were defined as clonotypes shared by more than one individual. TCRdb cleaned the public reads at Q25 with fastp, built clones with MiXCR and kept in-frame beta chains. Under each unique CDR3 protein, matching rows form one entry showing the most common genes and DNA. The authors' filters were not applied to this entry. The sample table lists about 400,000 distinct CDR3 sequences, 15% to 20% of them with a count of one. 20% to 25% of the sample is taken by the ten largest.

A remark on this clonotype: Its antigen is unknown. Qualities for individual bases were not recorded, and no much larger clone is one base off.

The investigation overall reported the following: Peripheral blood alone was examined, since thyroid tissue, which constituted the primary lesion, could not be accessed. Persistent disease showed preferential use of TRBV28, TRBJ1-2 and TRBJ2-5, whereas newly diagnosed disease favored TRBV20-1 and TRBJ2-1. Sequencing and analysis were restricted to the TCR beta chain. Lower TCR Shannon entropy and fewer highly expanded clones were observed in persistent Graves' disease patients than in newly diagnosed patients, which suggested clonal expansion. The authors noted that the small sample size was a limitation that may lower accuracy. More public clonotypes were shared among persistent patients (under 3,000) than among newly diagnosed patients (over 900).

In the germline V gene, CDR1 corresponds to MDHEN and CDR2 to SYDVKM. Including the terminal cysteine and phenylalanine, the CDR3 comprises 16 residues. Only CDR3 DNA is held: 48 bases, read in frame from base 1. V ends up 3 bases short and J 4 bases short, with an unmatched junction base count of 6. The time point label for this specimen denotes: newly diagnosed GD, antithyroid drugs for less than 3 months. For both TCR sequencing and RNA sequencing, RNA was extracted from PBMCs using TRIzol. The diagnosis of Graves' disease was made according to American Thyroid Association guidelines. The patients came from an endocrinology department in Xi'an, China. Each patient gave around 9 milliliters of peripheral blood, collected in an EDTA anticoagulant tube. Ficoll Paque Plus density gradient separation was used to isolate PBMCs, and no additional T cell sorting was done. An Agilent 2100 Bioanalyzer and agarose gel were used to check RNA quality, and a NanoDrop 2000 was used to measure RNA concentration.

The data were also submitted as part of a second study, on T cells in Graves' hyperthyroidism and ophthalmopathy. The second paper states: Stable Graves' hyperthyroidism was defined as the absence of progression to ophthalmopathy over 18 months of follow-up. Hyperthyroidism patients were newly diagnosed, with disease duration under 2 months, and aged 18 to 65 years. Patients with uncontrolled infections, other autoimmune diseases, pregnancy or lactation were excluded. Diagnoses relied on clinical symptoms, serum thyroxine and TRAb, thyroid ultrasound and orbital computed tomography. A first-round RT-PCR of the TCR CDR3 used the HTBI primer set with the Qiagen OneStep RT-PCR kit. Blood samples also contained most of the expanded thyroid clonotypes (frequency above 0.001), which suggests that blood repertoires may reflect thyroid immune responses. A 13 V-J signature model separated ophthalmopathy from stable hyperthyroidism, with about 90% sensitivity and just under 84% specificity in cross-validation and 80%/75% in testing. In validation, the model predicted progression to ophthalmopathy with around 71% sensitivity and 72% to 75% specificity, a median of around 6.6 months before onset. A discovery cohort of 95 to 100 patients, roughly 45 with Graves' ophthalmopathy and about 58 with stable Graves' hyperthyroidism, was used to find distinguishing TCR V-J signatures. Prospective prediction of ophthalmopathy was tested in an independent validation cohort of 18 to 20 hyperthyroidism patients and 15 to 17 patients who later progressed to ophthalmopathy. The 100 discovery patients were divided at random into training and test sets in a 7:3 ratio. The study also compared thyroid tissue and blood T-cell repertoires from five or six Graves' hyperthyroidism patients. After blood sampling, hyperthyroidism patients were treated with methimazole at a starting dose of 30 mg daily, and ophthalmopathy patients were treated with high-dose intravenous methylprednisolone. The libraries were constructed in a second round of multiplex PCR and then size-selected and purified. Sequencing of the libraries was done on an Illumina HiSeq2000 using paired-end 100 bp reads. SOAPnuke was used to process the raw data, throwing out any read that contained adapters or uncalled bases, had a mean Phred below 15, or lacked an exact constant-primer or identifier match. High-quality paired reads were merged using COPE v1.2.5, and each unique nucleotide sequence was defined as a clonotype. MiTCR v1.1 was used to align clonotypes to the IMGT TRBV, TRBD and TRBJ reference segments. The analysis was restricted to V-J combinations with a frequency above 0.0001, which together covered roughly 99% of the repertoires. A TCS score was defined as the ratio between F50 (clonal expansion) and ExV (chaos), using BLOSUM62-based TCRdist between CDR3 peptides within each V-J. Welch's t-statistics and random forest reduced fewer than 600 V-J features to roughly 13, which were used in a naive Bayes classifier (R e1071). Sample size was not statistically predetermined, and investigators were not blinded to group allocation. According to the paper, TCR Vbeta CDR3 sequencing was carried out on around 140 peripheral blood samples, which came from 40 to 45 ophthalmopathy, around 74 hyperthyroidism and roughly 17 progressor patients.

Recombination connected TRBV28 to TRBJ2-5; 12 central nucleotides agree with TRBD1. This clonotype originated in a woman aged 18-29 years with Graves disease. Donor details come from another sample of the same person, matched by shared clones. Source: peripheral blood mononuclear cells (PBMCs), taken at new diagnosis, from a patient treated with antithyroid drugs. The CDR3 protein: CASSFRDRGLLETQYF. The nucleotide sequence reads TGTGCCAGCAGTTTCCGGGACAGGGGGCTTTTAGAGACCCAGTACTTC. Extended through the reference TRBV28 and TRBJ2-5 proteins, this CDR3 yields the full variable domain: DVKVTQSSRYLVKRTGEKVFLECVQDMDHENMFWYRQDPGLGLRLIYFSYDVKMKEKGDIPEGYSVSREKKERFSLILESASTNQTSMYLCASSFRDRGLLETQYFGPGTRLLVL.